The 32 T cell receptor beta chains listed next were all sequenced from one sample in a study of glioma-infiltrating T cells after dendritic cell vaccination listed by TCRdb under 2016. Taken with the paper, the label for time point translates to: after dendritic cell vaccination, including at tumor progression/relapse. The library was made by the immunoSEQ multiplex PCR assay. TCRdb obtained this table from immuneACCESS and retained in-frame rearrangements with V and J assigned. These tables miss some clones; where compared with another copy, unresolved V genes account for less than half of the shortfall, and the remainder is unexplained. The sample table shows tens of thousands of clones, and around 86% are seen once. Jointly, the top ten make up around 2.4% of the sample. Sequenced here: blood, sampled after dendritic cell vaccination. The receptor source for this set is a human donor with glioblastoma.

The rearrangement links TRBV29-1 to TRBJ1-1; D is unresolved. This CDR3 comprises 13 residues. Germline lookup yields CDR1 SQVTM and CDR2 ANQGSEA. The V gene lost 4 bases and the J gene lost 2 bases, with 11 bases spanning the gap. The CDR3 nucleotides read TGCAGCGTTGTGGTACAGACAAACACTGAAGCTTTCTTT. Translation gives CSVVVQTNTEAFF.

The genes are TRBV18 and TRBJ1-2, with 8 bases fitting TRBD1. CDR3 length: 11 residues. V gave up 8 bases and J gave up 5 bases; unmatched junction bases: 1. Germline V lookup: CDR1 KGHSH, CDR2 LQKENI. CDR3 residues: CASRTGYGYTF. CDR3 DNA: TGTGCCAGCCGGACAGGGTATGGCTACACCTTC.

This clone appeared a single time. J is TRBJ2-5 and V is TRBV11-2; 7 bases match TRBD2. Losses at the gene ends were 5 bases for V and 5 bases for J; bases not matched to a gene: 11. CDR3 length equals 15 residues. Germline V CDR1 and CDR2: SGHAT, FQNNGV. In nucleotides, the CDR3 is TGTGCCAGCAGCGGAGACCTAGCGGCCGGGGAGACCCAGTACTTC. Translated: CASSGDLAAGETQYF.

The V call is TRBV13, the J call TRBJ2-3, with D tentatively TRBD1 (5 bases). Between the trimmed V and J ends, which lost 2 bases and 3 bases, there was a span of 18 bases. Germline-derived CDR1 and CDR2 are PRHDT and FYEKMQ (reference sequence). This CDR3 spans 17 amino acids. The DNA of the CDR3 is TGTGCCAGCAGCTTAAGGGTCTGGCAGGGTGGGACAGATACGCAGTATTTT. Translated: CASSLRVWQGGTDTQYF.

The V call is TRBV5-1, the J call TRBJ2-3; 12 nucleotides agree with TRBD1. The CDR3 loop spans 15 amino acids. V gave up 4 bases and J gave up 7 bases; unmatched junction bases: 7. The germline V gene encodes CDR1 SGHRS and CDR2 YFSETQ. CDR3 sequence reads: CASSDRDRGQYTQYF. The DNA for the CDR3 is TGCGCCAGCAGCGACCGGGACAGGGGGCAATATACGCAGTATTTT.

The V call is TRBV6-5, the J call TRBJ1-5; 7 positions agree with TRBD1. Trimming removed 6 bases from V and 5 bases from J; junction bases left unmatched: 10. The CDR3 consists of 15 residues. Germline values: CDR1 MNHEY, CDR2 SVGAGI. The chain's CDR3 is CASSLAQTGDQPQHF. As DNA, the CDR3 is TGTGCCAGCAGCCTCGCCCAAACAGGGGATCAGCCCCAGCATTTT.

The gene calls are TRBV14 and TRBJ2-7, with 9 positions matching TRBD1. Germline lookup yields CDR1 SGHDN and CDR2 FVKESK. Trimming took 4 bases from V and 4 from J; bases not matched to a gene: 5. The CDR3 is 14 residues long. The CDR3: CASSLGTGKYEQYF. CDR3 DNA: TGTGCCAGCAGCCTCGGGACAGGGAAATACGAGCAGTACTTC.

Regarding this clone: A junction end diverges from the germline sequence, so it may reflect a read error. This chain joins TRBV7-7 and TRBJ2-3; 7 bases line up with TRBD1. The CDR3 covers 14 residues. CDR1 and CDR2 (germline): SSHAT, FNYEAQ (reference sequence). The CDR3 spells CASSLAGTEDTQYF. For the CDR3, the DNA is TGTGCTAGCAGCTTAGCCGGGACAGAAGATACGCAGTATTTT.

The chain employs TRBV19 and TRBJ2-5; the match to TRBD2 covers 8 bases. This CDR3 has 14 residues. The germline V gene has CDR1 LNHDA and CDR2 SQIVND (reference sequence). V trimming: 6 bases; J trimming: 8 bases; junction bases outside the gene matches: 11. CDR3 sequence: CASRIRGGPETQYF. CDR3 DNA: TGTGCCAGTAGGATCCGGGGGGGGCCTGAAACCCAGTACTTC. The variable domain in full, with the rest retrieved from reference TRBV19 and TRBJ2-5, is DGGITQSPKYLFRKEGQNVTLSCEQNLNHDAMYWYRQDPGQGLRLIYYSQIVNDFQKGDIAEGYSVSREKKESFPLTVTSAQKNPTAFYLCASRIRGGPETQYFGPGTRLLVL.

V gene TRBV11-3 combines with J gene TRBJ2-7; TRBD2 aligns across 9 bases. The CDR3 totals 14 residues. V lost 8 bases to trimming and J lost 4 bases; unmatched junction nucleotides: 9. Germline CDR1 SGHNT, CDR2 YENEEA. The CDR3 nucleotides are TGTGCCAGCGGCGGGGGGGTGGCCTTTTACGAGCAGTACTTC. Encoded protein: CASGGGVAFYEQYF.

This chain uses TRBV27 with TRBJ2-1; a possible D gene is TRBD2 (5 bases). The CDR3 runs 13 residues. V gave up 1 base and J gave up 10 bases, with 11 bases separating them. The germline CDR1 and CDR2 sequences are MNHEY and SMNVEV (reference sequence). CDR3 in amino acids: CASSLWGGREQFF. In DNA form, the CDR3 reads TGTGCCAGCAGTTTATGGGGTGGGAGAGAGCAGTTCTTC.

The chain is built from TRBV5-6 and TRBJ2-3; D unclear. This CDR3 is built from 14 residues. From germline, CDR1 is SGHDT and CDR2 YYEEEE. V was trimmed by 1 base and J by 2 bases, leaving 8 bases between them. CDR3 bases: TGTGCCAGCAGCTTGCGCGCCAACACAGATACGCAGTATTTT. Its protein is CASSLRANTDTQYF.

The chain uses TRBV4-3 and TRBJ2-6, with D unclear. CDR1 and CDR2 (germline): LGHNA, YSLEER. CDR3 size: 17 residues. With 1 base removed from V and 4 bases from J, the gap between germline ends came to 14 bases. The CDR3 sequence is CASSQVLEVSGANVLTF. In DNA, the CDR3 is TGCGCCAGCAGCCAAGTCCTAGAGGTATCGGGGGCCAACGTCCTGACTTTC.

The chain uses TRBV4-3 and TRBJ2-1; perhaps TRBD1 as D (6 bases). V was trimmed by 0 bases and J by 3 bases, leaving 9 bases between them. The germline V gene encodes CDR1 LGHNA and CDR2 YSLEER. CDR3 length: 15 residues. CDR3 DNA sequence: TGCGCCAGCAGCCAAGATCAGGGGAGCTACAATGAGCAGTTCTTC. Protein product: CASSQDQGSYNEQFF.

The V call is TRBV5-1, the J call TRBJ2-5; 7 nucleotides line up with TRBD1. J gave up 5 bases and V 0 bases, and 4 bases lay outside the gene matches. Germline CDR1 and CDR2: SGHRS and YFSETQ. The CDR3 contains 14 residues. The CDR3 spells CASSLGVRGETQYF. CDR3 DNA: TGCGCCAGCAGCTTGGGGGTCAGGGGGGAGACCCAGTACTTC.

J is TRBJ2-3 and V is TRBV29-1; 8 bases fit TRBD2. Germline CDR1 and CDR2: SQVTM and ANQGSEA. J was trimmed by 0 bases and V by 8 bases; bases with no gene match: 10. The CDR3 totals 15 residues. Here the CDR3 reads CSSRRASGSTDTQYF. CDR3 DNA: TGCAGCTCCCGCAGGGCTAGCGGGAGCACAGATACGCAGTATTTT.

The chain couples TRBV5-6 to TRBJ2-1; TRBD2 matches 10 bases. With 1 base clipped from V and 8 bases from J, the junction kept 12 bases outside the gene matches. This CDR3 has 17 residues. Germline lookup yields CDR1 SGHDT and CDR2 YYEEEE. The CDR3 protein is CASSLRASGRAMDEQFF. CDR3 DNA sequence: TGTGCCAGCAGCTTGAGGGCCAGCGGGAGGGCAATGGATGAGCAGTTCTTC.

V is TRBV9 and J is TRBJ2-2; 8 nucleotides agree with TRBD2. This CDR3 has 18 amino acids. V was pared by 6 bases and J by 3 bases, with 16 bases of the junction left unmatched. Germline V gene lookup returns CDR1 SGDLS and CDR2 YYNGEE. The CDR3 sequence is CASTFNRREGLDTGELFF. CDR3 DNA: TGTGCCAGCACCTTCAACCGACGGGAGGGCCTGGACACCGGGGAGCTGTTTTTT.

The DNA for the CDR3 is TGTGCCAGCAGCTCCGATGCAGGGAGGGATGGCTACACCTTC. Translated: CASSSDAGRDGYTF. The chain has TRBV7-9 and TRBJ1-2; weak D call: TRBD1 (5 bases). The germline gives CDR1 SEHNR, CDR2 FQNEAQ (reference sequence). The CDR3 extends over 14 amino acids. V was trimmed by 4 bases and J by 6 bases, leaving 15 bases between them. Using reference TRBV7-9 and TRBJ1-2 for the parts outside the CDR3, the full variable domain is DTGVSQNPRHKITKRGQNVTFRCDPISEHNRLYWYRQTLGQGPEFLTYFQNEAQLEKSRLLSDRFSAERPKGSFSTLEIQRTEQGDSAMYLCASSSDAGRDGYTFGSGTRLTVV.

The chain has TRBV5-6 and TRBJ1-1; D uncertain. Between the trimmed V and J ends, which lost 2 bases and 1 base, there was a span of 6 bases. The CDR3 has 13 residues. Per germline, CDR1 SGHDT and CDR2 YYEEEE. DNA for the CDR3: TGTGCCAGCAGCTTAGGAGGGAACACTGAAGCTTTCTTT. Its protein is CASSLGGNTEAFF.

The chain joins TRBV14 to TRBJ1-1, with D unclear. V was trimmed by 0 bases and J by 1 base, leaving 3 bases between them. The CDR3 consists of 13 residues. CDR1 and CDR2 from the germline V gene are SGHDN and FVKESK. The CDR3 here is CASSQDRNTEAFF. The CDR3 bases are TGTGCCAGCAGCCAAGATAGGAACACTGAAGCTTTCTTT.

The chain carries TRBV4-2 and TRBJ1-1; D is perhaps TRBD1 (6 bases). The CDR3 runs to 12 residues. Germline V lookup: CDR1 LGHNA, CDR2 YNFKEQ. V lost 1 base to trimming and J lost 8 bases, with 8 bases between them. CDR3 protein: CASSQGTVEAFF. For the CDR3, the DNA is TGTGCCAGCAGCCAAGGGACAGTAGAAGCTTTCTTT.

The rearrangement links TRBV7-2 to TRBJ2-3, with 8 bases that match TRBD2. The CDR3 totals 17 residues. Germline V gene data show CDR1 as SGHTA and CDR2 as FQGNSA. V trimming: 6 bases; J trimming: 0 bases; junction bases outside the gene matches: 11. For the CDR3, the DNA is TGTGCCAGCAGTCGGGGGGGCGGGAGGATTAGCACAGATACGCAGTATTTT. Amino acids: CASSRGGGRISTDTQYF.

This chain connects TRBV18 to TRBJ2-2, with D perhaps TRBD2 (6 bases). V gave up 3 bases and J gave up 4 bases, with 15 bases separating them. The germline V gene has CDR1 KGHSH and CDR2 LQKENI. The CDR3 extends over 16 amino acids. CDR3 nucleotides: TGTGCCAGCTCACCCCTGGACCGGCGGGGCACCGGGGAGCTGTTTTTT. Protein product: CASSPLDRRGTGELFF.

This rearrangement joins TRBV7-2 to TRBJ1-1; D not certain. From germline, CDR1 is SGHTA and CDR2 FQGNSA. The V end lost 0 bases, the J end lost 1 base, and 6 bases lay between the germline ends. The CDR3 consists of 14 residues. Written as DNA, the CDR3 is TGTGCCAGCAGCTTAGCTGCACAGAACACTGAAGCTTTCTTT. Protein product: CASSLAAQNTEAFF.

V usage is TRBV6-4 and J usage is TRBJ1-1; TRBD1 matches 8 bases. V lost 5 bases to trimming and J lost 4 bases; unmatched junction nucleotides: 6. Germline CDR1 reads MRHNA; CDR2 reads SNTAGT. This CDR3 is 14 amino acids long. CDR3 in DNA: TGTGCCAGCAGTCGACAGGGGTGGGGCACTGAAGCTTTCTTT. Protein: CASSRQGWGTEAFF.

The gene calls are TRBV5-1 and TRBJ2-1; D may be TRBD1 (6 bases). The CDR3 spans 17 residues. Germline V gives CDR1 SGHRS, CDR2 YFSETQ. Trimming removed 4 bases at V and 4 bases at J, with 21 bases between. The CDR3 DNA follows: TGCGCCAGCAGCAGTGGAAGGCAACAGGGTTTGTACAATGAGCAGTTCTTC. Encoded protein: CASSSGRQQGLYNEQFF.

This clone was counted a single time. This chain connects TRBV19 to TRBJ1-5, with TRBD1 identical over 10 bases. The CDR3 loop spans 15 amino acids. Trimming removed 4 bases from V and 7 bases from J; junction bases left unmatched: 7. CDR1 LNHDA and CDR2 SQIVND come from the germline V gene (reference sequence). Written as DNA, the CDR3 is TGTGCCAGTAGTAGGGACAGGGGCAGGACCCAGCCCCAGCATTTT. Amino acid sequence: CASSRDRGRTQPQHF.

The chain employs TRBV21-1 and TRBJ2-5; TRBD1 reflects the table's D call only, with no check against the DNA. TRBV21-1 is assigned pseudogene status. The CDR3 extends over 17 amino acids. CDR3 DNA sequence: TGTGCCAGCAGCGTTAGAACCAGTAACAGGGTAAGAGAGACCCAGTACTTC. Amino acid sequence: CASSVRTSNRVRETQYF.

J is TRBJ2-5 and V is TRBV6-5, with D possibly TRBD1 on 5 matching bases. TRBJ2-7 explains the end of the DNA better; the J call may be wrong. The germline gives CDR1 MNHEY, CDR2 SVGAGI. This CDR3 is built from 14 residues. The CDR3 region has the DNA TGTGCCAGCAGTTACTCGGGGCGCAGCTCCGAGCAGTACTTC. Translating it yields CASSYSGRSSEQYF.

J is TRBJ2-7 and V is TRBV4-3; 7 bases are a match to TRBD2. This CDR3 contains 19 residues. The germline CDR1 and CDR2 sequences are LGHNA and YSLEER. Trimming took 2 bases from V and 7 from J; bases not matched to a gene: 23. CDR3 sequence: CASSQIFTGRAGESGEQYF. The CDR3 bases are TGCGCCAGCAGCCAAATTTTCACGGGCCGCGCGGGAGAATCGGGGGAGCAGTACTTC.

The chain combines TRBV5-1 with TRBJ2-2; D call uncertain. Trimming pared 4 bases from V and 5 bases from J, leaving 9 bases between. This CDR3 contains 13 residues. Germline V gene sequence: CDR1 SGHRS, CDR2 YFSETQ. The CDR3 DNA reads TGCGCCAGCAGCCTTGAACGGACCGGGGAGCTGTTTTTT. Amino acids: CASSLERTGELFF.